Listed here are 8 T cell receptor beta chains from one sample, sequenced in a study of T cell changes during pregnancy in multiple sclerosis. Profiled with immunoSEQ multiplex PCR; TCRdb holds only in-frame clones, not every one. The repertoire includes tens of thousands of clones, 90% of them detected once, and around 0.5% sits in the top ten. Sample: CD4+ T cells from peripheral blood mononuclear cells, taken in the first trimester of pregnancy. The receptors derive from a female donor in good health, enrolled as a control in a pregnancy study.

V and J are TRBV21-1 and TRBJ2-7; TRBD1, the D gene given by the table, was not confirmed from the DNA. TRBV21-1 is tagged as a pseudogene. The CDR3 spans 17 residues. DNA for the CDR3: TGTGCCAGCAGCAAATCCCACCGGGACAAAGACTTCTACGAGCAGTACTTC. Amino acid sequence: CASSKSHRDKDFYEQYF.

The V and J genes are TRBV7-2 and TRBJ2-1; TRBD2 matches 8 bases. This CDR3 is built from 15 residues. From germline, CDR1 is SGHTA and CDR2 FQGNSA. Losses at the gene ends were 3 bases for V and 5 bases for J; bases not matched to a gene: 6. CDR3 amino acids: CASSFSGGSHNEQFF. CDR3 bases: TGTGCCAGCAGCTTCAGCGGGGGTTCGCACAATGAGCAGTTCTTC.

This sequence joins TRBV6-1 and TRBJ1-2, with D perhaps matching TRBD1 (5 bases). This CDR3 comprises 14 residues. Germline CDR1 is MNHNS and CDR2 is SASEGT. V lost 7 bases and J lost 0, with 12 bases in between. The CDR3 coding sequence is TGTGCCAGCATACAGGTGTGGACTAACTATGGCTACACCTTC. Protein product: CASIQVWTNYGYTF.

This chain uses TRBV7-3 with TRBJ2-3; D is perhaps TRBD2 (5 bases). V gave up 3 bases and J gave up 1 base, with 11 bases separating them. This CDR3 region has 15 residues. CDR1 is SGHTA and CDR2 is FQGTGA in the germline V gene. CDR3 protein: CASSFYGDGTDTQYF. DNA of the CDR3: TGTGCCAGCAGCTTTTACGGGGATGGCACAGATACGCAGTATTTT.

The V and J genes are TRBV2 and TRBJ1-5; possibly TRBD1 for D (5 bases). There are 12 residues in the CDR3. Trimming took off 4 bases at V and 7 bases at J, with 8 bases between the two ends. Looked up from germline, CDR1 is SNHLY and CDR2 is FYNNEI. The CDR3 region is CASSAGWQPQHF. Written as DNA, the CDR3 is TGTGCCAGCAGTGCAGGGTGGCAGCCCCAGCATTTT. Together with reference TRBV2 and TRBJ1-5, the CDR3 gives the full variable domain: EPEVTQTPSHQVTQMGQEVILRCVPISNHLYFYWYRQILGQKVEFLVSFYNNEISEKSEIFDDQFSVERPDGSNFTLKIRSTKLEDSAMYFCASSAGWQPQHFGDGTRLSIL.

This clone was detected only once. This chain connects TRBV7-2 to TRBJ2-5; weak D call: TRBD2 (6 bases). The germline gives CDR1 SGHTA, CDR2 FQGNSA. The CDR3 length is 14 residues. V was cut by 1 base and J by 5 bases, with 11 bases left in between. This CDR3 reads CASSLELGRETQYF. The CDR3 DNA reads as TGTGCCAGCAGCTTAGAACTAGGGAGGGAGACCCAGTACTTC.

The J gene is TRBJ2-7, the V gene TRBV5-1, with TRBD2 matching over 7 bases. Per the germline V gene, CDR1 is SGHRS and CDR2 is YFSETQ. The ends lost 3 bases at V and 2 bases at J; junction bases unmatched: 8. The CDR3 loop spans 15 amino acids. CDR3 in amino acids: CASSWRASGTYEQYF. CDR3 sequence (DNA): TGCGCCAGCAGCTGGAGGGCTAGCGGTACCTACGAGCAGTACTTC.

The chain joins TRBV7-2 to TRBJ1-3; perhaps TRBD1 as D (5 bases). The CDR3 covers 15 residues. Germline-derived CDR1 and CDR2 are SGHTA and FQGNSA. V lost 3 bases and J 0 bases, leaving 9 bases between the germline ends. CDR3 sequence: CASSLGRFSGNTIYF. For the CDR3, the DNA is TGTGCCAGCAGCTTGGGGCGGTTCTCTGGAAACACCATATATTTT.